This TCR beta chain was identified in a study of vaccination and CD4 T cells after COVID-19. Documented treatment: approximately nine-day PBMC culture with coronavirus spike peptide pools or control peptides (ViraFEST assay). On this clonotype: The antigen remains undetermined.

Oncomine TCR Beta short-read sequencing was applied to DNA from cultured CD4+ T cells. MiXCR was run by TCRdb on the PCR reads, yielding one entry per CDR3 protein. This repertoire shows 9,500 to 10,000 distinct CDR3 sequences, more than 60% found once; its top ten account for around a third. The CDR3 runs to 16 residues. V was trimmed by 2 bases and J by 6 bases, leaving 17 bases between them. Per the germline V gene, CDR1 is LNHNV and CDR2 is YYDKDF (reference sequence). The sequenced material came from CD4+ T cells from blood, cultured in vitro. The clonotype comes from a human donor who had recovered from COVID-19. The chain uses TRBV15 and TRBJ2-1; D is possibly TRBD2 (6 bases). CDR3 in amino acids: CATSRPKAGSGNEQFF. The CDR3, as DNA: TGTGCCACCAGCAGACCCAAAGCGGGTTCTGGCAATGAGCAGTTCTTC.